This is a list of T cell receptor beta chains from one sample in a study of T cell changes during pregnancy in multiple sclerosis. Produced via immunoSEQ multiplex PCR; TCRdb's table is partial and in-frame only. The data hold some 100,000 clones, with roughly nine tenths observed a single time. The source was peripheral blood, collected in the second trimester of pregnancy. The receptor source for this set is a female donor with multiple sclerosis, enrolled in a pregnancy study. Both conserved end residues are part of each CDR3. The D gene is left open where the match is weak. A row's size may be missing; if present it is once, few, many or a size class.

CDR3 length	D gene	V gene	J gene	clone size	CDR3 protein	CDR3 DNA
14	TRBD1	TRBV28	TRBJ2-7	NA	CASSPGTANYEQYF	TGTGCCAGCAGTCCCGGGACAGCCAACTACGAGCAGTACTTC
14	NA	TRBV2	TRBJ2-5	NA	CASSVGGPQETQYF	TGTGCCAGCAGTGTGGGGGGGCCCCAAGAGACCCAGTACTTC
14	NA	TRBV6-5	TRBJ2-3	NA	CASSYLASTDTQYF	TGTGCCAGCAGTTACCTAGCAAGCACAGATACGCAGTATTTT
12	NA	TRBV19	TRBJ1-2	NA	CASSNRNYGYTF	TGTGCCAGTAGTAACAGAAACTATGGCTACACCTTC
14	NA	TRBV5-1	TRBJ2-5	once	CASSSGGLQETQYF	TGCGCCAGCAGCTCGGGCGGACTTCAAGAGACCCAGTACTTC
12	NA	TRBV5-1	TRBJ2-2	NA	CASSSYTGELFF	TGCGCCAGCAGCTCGTACACCGGGGAGCTGTTTTTT
14	TRBD2	TRBV5-1	TRBJ2-1	NA	CASSSGVSYNEQFF	TGCGCCAGCTCTAGCGGGGTCTCCTACAATGAGCAGTTCTTC
14	TRBD1	TRBV15	TRBJ1-1	NA	CATLITAGGTEAFF	TGTGCCACCCTAATTACCGCAGGGGGAACTGAAGCTTTCTTT
17	TRBD2	TRBV29-1	TRBJ2-5	NA	CSVLPWTSGGKGETQYF	TGCAGCGTCCTCCCCTGGACTAGCGGGGGGAAGGGAGAGACCCAGTACTTC
13	NA	TRBV6-5	TRBJ1-5	NA	CASRQGINQPQHF	TGTGCCAGCAGGCAGGGGATCAATCAGCCCCAGCATTTT
12	NA	TRBV30	TRBJ1-1	few	CACQTGNTEAFF	TGTGCCTGCCAGACAGGGAACACTGAAGCTTTCTTT
13	NA	TRBV18	TRBJ1-1	once	CASSKQGNTEAFF	TGTGCCAGCTCGAAACAGGGGAACACTGAAGCTTTCTTT
13	NA	TRBV5-1	TRBJ2-7	NA	CASSSQGTHEQYF	TGCGCCAGCAGCAGTCAGGGTACCCACGAGCAGTACTTC
17	TRBD1	TRBV2	TRBJ2-2	NA	CASSQDRGPGNTGELFF	TGTGCCAGCAGTCAGGACAGGGGTCCTGGGAACACCGGGGAGCTGTTTTTT
16	TRBD1	TRBV11-1	TRBJ1-3	NA	CASSRRQGFSGNTIYF	TGTGCCAGCAGCCGTCGACAGGGGTTCTCTGGAAACACCATATATTTT
14	TRBD1	TRBV7-9	TRBJ2-7	NA	CASSPTGTNYEQYF	TGTGCCAGCAGCCCGACAGGGACCAACTACGAGCAGTACTTC
17	TRBD2	TRBV5-1	TRBJ2-1	NA	CASSYGLAGGSYNEQFF	TGCGCCAGCAGCTACGGACTAGCGGGGGGATCTTACAATGAGCAGTTCTTC
15	TRBD1	TRBV19	TRBJ1-1	NA	CASSIGQGRTLEAFF	TGTGCCAGTAGTATTGGACAGGGGCGGACCCTTGAAGCTTTCTTT
14	TRBD1	TRBV6-1	TRBJ2-7	NA	CASSEDRGIDEQYF	TGTGCCAGCAGTGAGGACAGGGGAATCGACGAGCAGTACTTC
15	NA	TRBV27	TRBJ2-1	NA	CASRKGRSSYNEQFF	TGTGCCAGCAGAAAGGGGCGGAGCTCCTACAATGAGCAGTTCTTC
15	TRBD2	TRBV7-8	TRBJ2-3	NA	CASSSSGLATDTQYF	TGTGCCAGCAGCTCCTCGGGACTAGCTACAGATACGCAGTATTTT
14	NA	TRBV10-3	TRBJ2-2	NA	CAIRAAANTGELFF	TGTGCCATCAGAGCGGCCGCGAACACCGGGGAGCTGTTTTTT
14	TRBD2	TRBV10-3	TRBJ2-3	NA	CAISVASGSDTQYF	TGTGCCATCAGTGTGGCTAGCGGGAGCGATACGCAGTATTTT
13	NA	TRBV30	TRBJ2-2	NA	CAWSIERTGELFF	TGTGCCTGGAGTATAGAGAGAACCGGGGAGCTGTTTTTT
17	TRBD2	TRBV4-2	TRBJ2-1	NA	CASSPSTSGGSYNEQFF	TGTGCCAGCAGCCCGTCGACTAGCGGGGGGTCCTACAATGAGCAGTTCTTC
14	TRBD1	TRBV30	TRBJ2-2	NA	CAWVDRGRGGELFF	TGTGCCTGGGTCGACAGGGGTCGAGGCGGGGAGCTGTTTTTT
15	NA	TRBV5-1	TRBJ2-1	NA	CASSWIGGYQNEQFF	TGCGCCAGCAGCTGGATCGGAGGTTACCAAAATGAGCAGTTCTTC
14	TRBD1	TRBV11-2	TRBJ1-1	NA	CASSLVTGLTEAFF	TGTGCCAGCAGCTTAGTGACAGGGCTGACTGAAGCTTTCTTT
14	NA	TRBV30	TRBJ1-2	NA	CAWSVSGQGLGYTF	TGTGCCTGGAGTGTAAGTGGCCAGGGCCTTGGCTACACCTTC
19	TRBD2	TRBV27	TRBJ2-1	NA	CASSLSTPSSGRHFNEQFF	TGTGCCAGCAGTTTATCGACGCCTAGTAGCGGGAGGCATTTCAATGAGCAGTTCTTC
16	NA	TRBV9	TRBJ2-3	NA	CASSPPGGFGTDTQYF	TGTGCCAGCAGCCCCCCAGGAGGGTTTGGCACAGATACGCAGTATTTT
14	NA	TRBV6-5	TRBJ2-1	NA	CASIPAAGENEQFF	TGTGCCAGCATTCCAGCAGCAGGGGAGAATGAGCAGTTCTTC
15	TRBD1	TRBV28	TRBJ1-1	once	CASSPWTGEGTEAFF	TGTGCCAGCAGTCCCTGGACAGGGGAAGGCACTGAAGCTTTCTTT
16	TRBD2	TRBV5-3	TRBJ2-5	once	CARSLTSGRAKRTQYF	TGTGCCAGAAGCCTTACTAGCGGGAGGGCCAAGAGGACCCAGTACTTC
12	NA	TRBV27	TRBJ1-5	NA	CASSTSNQPQHF	TGTGCCAGCAGTACAAGCAATCAGCCCCAGCATTTT
15	NA	TRBV9	TRBJ1-1	NA	CASSAGSLGKAEAFF	TGTGCCAGCAGCGCCGGGTCCCTCGGAAAGGCTGAAGCTTTCTTT
16	NA	TRBV15	TRBJ2-3	NA	CATSSTGTSRTDTQYF	TGTGCCACCAGCAGCACCGGGACAAGTCGCACAGATACGCAGTATTTT
13	NA	TRBV6-1	TRBJ1-5	NA	CASTRGEDQPQHF	TGTGCCAGCACCAGAGGGGAGGATCAGCCCCAGCATTTT
15	NA	TRBV4-1	TRBJ1-4	NA	CASSRAGLTNEKLFF	TGCGCCAGCAGCCGGGCGGGGCTGACTAATGAAAAACTGTTTTTT
14	NA	TRBV30	TRBJ1-3	NA	CAWSVAEPGNTIYF	TGTGCCTGGAGTGTAGCTGAACCAGGAAACACCATATATTTT
12	NA	TRBV30	TRBJ1-2	NA	CAWSLGGYGYTF	TGTGCCTGGAGTTTGGGAGGTTATGGCTACACCTTC
11	NA	TRBV20-1	TRBJ2-1	NA	CSARDQLAKFF	TGCAGTGCTAGAGACCAACTAGCTAAGTTCTTC
15	TRBD1	TRBV7-2	TRBJ1-3	NA	CASSPHRGSGNTIYF	TGTGCCAGCAGCCCTCACAGGGGGTCTGGAAACACCATATATTTT